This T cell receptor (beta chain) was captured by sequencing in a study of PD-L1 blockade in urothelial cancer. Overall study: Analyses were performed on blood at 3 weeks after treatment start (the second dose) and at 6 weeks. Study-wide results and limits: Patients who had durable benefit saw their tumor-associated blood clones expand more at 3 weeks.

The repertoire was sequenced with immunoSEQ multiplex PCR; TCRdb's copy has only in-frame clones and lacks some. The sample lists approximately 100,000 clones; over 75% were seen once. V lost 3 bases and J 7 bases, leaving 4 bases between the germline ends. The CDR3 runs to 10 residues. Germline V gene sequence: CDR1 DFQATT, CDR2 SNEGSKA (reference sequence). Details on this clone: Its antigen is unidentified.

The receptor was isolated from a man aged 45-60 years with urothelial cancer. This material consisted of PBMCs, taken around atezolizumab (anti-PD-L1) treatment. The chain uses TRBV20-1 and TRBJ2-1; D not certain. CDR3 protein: CSASRNEQFF. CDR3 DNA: TGCAGTGCTAGCCGGAATGAGCAGTTCTTC.